Included here is one T cell receptor (beta chain) sequence, with context. The sample is drawn from a study of chemoradiotherapy in HPV16-positive cancers. The length of the CDR3 is 15 residues. Between the trimmed V and J ends, which lost 6 bases and 1 base, there was a span of 13 bases. The germline CDR1 and CDR2 sequences are MNHEY and SVGAGI. The assay was immunoSEQ multiplex PCR, and TCRdb's table has in-frame clones only and misses some. The table records approximately 8,500 clones, about 66% of them present only once. V is TRBV6-5 and J is TRBJ1-5; D gene unclear. The source of this sequence is a human donor with HPV-associated anogenital cancer. Sampling took place from a patient who underwent chemoradiotherapy. This CDR3 is CASSGNVRSNQPQHF. CDR3 sequence (DNA): TGTGCCAGCAGCGGAAACGTCCGAAGCAATCAGCCCCAGCATTTT.